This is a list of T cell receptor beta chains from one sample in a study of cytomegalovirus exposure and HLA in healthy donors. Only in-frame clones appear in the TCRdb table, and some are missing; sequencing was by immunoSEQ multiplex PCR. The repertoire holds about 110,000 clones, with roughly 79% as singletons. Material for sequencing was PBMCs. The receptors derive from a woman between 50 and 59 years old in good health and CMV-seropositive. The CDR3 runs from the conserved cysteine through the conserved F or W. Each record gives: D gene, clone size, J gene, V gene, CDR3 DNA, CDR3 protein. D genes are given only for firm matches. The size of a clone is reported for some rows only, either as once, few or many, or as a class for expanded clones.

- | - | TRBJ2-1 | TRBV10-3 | TGTGCCATCAGTGAGTCCTATAGTGAGCAGTTCTTC | CAISESYSEQFF
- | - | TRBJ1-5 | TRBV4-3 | TGCGCCAGCAGCCAAGATGAGTTGCAGCCCCAGCATTTT | CASSQDELQPQHF
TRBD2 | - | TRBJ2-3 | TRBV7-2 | TGTGCCAGCAGCTTTGGGGCGGGGGTAGATACGCAGTATTTT | CASSFGAGVDTQYF
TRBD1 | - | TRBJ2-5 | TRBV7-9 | TGTGCCAGCAGCTTAGGTGCGGGACAGGGAAAAGAGACCCAGTACTTC | CASSLGAGQGKETQYF
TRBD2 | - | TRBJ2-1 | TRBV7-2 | TGTGCCAGCAGCCCCAGGACTAGCGGGGGGGCCTCCTACAATGAGCAGTTCTTC | CASSPRTSGGASYNEQFF
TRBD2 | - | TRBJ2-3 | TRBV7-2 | TGTGCCAGCAGCTTGGCGGGACTAGCGGCGGGAGATACGCAGTATTTT | CASSLAGLAAGDTQYF
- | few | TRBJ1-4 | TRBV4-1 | TGCGCCAGCAGCCAAGGGGGCGTTTCAACTAATGAAAAACTGTTTTTT | CASSQGGVSTNEKLFF
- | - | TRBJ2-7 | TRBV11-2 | TGTGCCAGCAGCTTAGGCGGCTCGCTATCAGGGGAGCAGTACTTC | CASSLGGSLSGEQYF
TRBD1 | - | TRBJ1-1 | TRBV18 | TGTGCCAGCTCACCATACACACCGGGACAGGGGACTGAAGCTTTCTTT | CASSPYTPGQGTEAFF
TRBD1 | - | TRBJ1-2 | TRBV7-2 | TGTGCCAGCAGCTCCAGACAGGGCTCGGGCTATGGCTACACCTTC | CASSSRQGSGYGYTF
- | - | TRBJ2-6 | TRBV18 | TGTGCCAGCTCACCGGGCGCCTCTGGGGCCAACGGCCTGACTTTC | CASSPGASGANGLTF
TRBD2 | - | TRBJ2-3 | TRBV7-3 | TGTGCCAGCAGCACAACCGGGACTAGCGGGGTAGATACGCAGTATTTT | CASSTTGTSGVDTQYF
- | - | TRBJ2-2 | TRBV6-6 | TGTGCCAGCAGCCCCTATCAACCCTACACCGGGGAGCTGTTTTTT | CASSPYQPYTGELFF
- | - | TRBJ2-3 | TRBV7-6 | TGTGCCAGCAGCTTAGAAGAGTCTGATACGCAGTATTTT | CASSLEESDTQYF
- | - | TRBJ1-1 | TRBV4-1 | TGCGCCAGCAGCCCCCCTGACTGGCCCAGTGAAGCTTTCTTT | CASSPPDWPSEAFF
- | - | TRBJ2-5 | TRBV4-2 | TGTGCCAGCAGCCAAGATACCCGCGGAGAGACCCAGTACTTC | CASSQDTRGETQYF
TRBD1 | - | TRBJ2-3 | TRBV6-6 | TGTGCCAGCACCCGGACAGGGTCTAGCACAGATACGCAGTATTTT | CASTRTGSSTDTQYF
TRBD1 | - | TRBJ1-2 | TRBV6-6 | TGTGCCAGCAGTCTCGGACAGGCTTATGGCTACACCTTC | CASSLGQAYGYTF
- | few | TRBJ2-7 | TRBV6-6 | TGTGCCAGCAGTTACTCCAACGAGCAGTACTTC | CASSYSNEQYF
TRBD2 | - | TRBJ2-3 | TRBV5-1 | TGCGCCAGCAGCTCGGGACTAGCGACAGATACGCAGTATTTT | CASSSGLATDTQYF
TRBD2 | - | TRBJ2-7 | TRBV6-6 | TGTGCCAGCAGTTACCCCCCCGGGACTAGCAGGTACGAGCAGTACTTC | CASSYPPGTSRYEQYF
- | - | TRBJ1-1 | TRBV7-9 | TGTGCCGGCCGGGGGATAACTGAAGCTTTCTTT | CAGRGITEAFF
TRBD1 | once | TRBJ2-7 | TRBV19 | TGTGCCAGTAGTTTCACCGGGACAGGGGTCTACGAGCAGTACTTC | CASSFTGTGVYEQYF
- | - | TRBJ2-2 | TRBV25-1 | TGTGCCAGCAGTGACGACAGATTCCTCACCGGGGAGCTGTTTTTT | CASSDDRFLTGELFF
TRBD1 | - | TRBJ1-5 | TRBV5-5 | TGTGCCAGCAGCTCGGGACAGTATAGCAATCAGCCCCAGCATTTT | CASSSGQYSNQPQHF
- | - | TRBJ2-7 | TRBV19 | TGTGCCAGTAGTATAGTCGGGACCGCGGGGAGCTACGAGCAGTACTTC | CASSIVGTAGSYEQYF
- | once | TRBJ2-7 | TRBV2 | TGTGCCAGCAGTGAAGGGTGGGGCGGAACTTACGAGCAGTACTTC | CASSEGWGGTYEQYF
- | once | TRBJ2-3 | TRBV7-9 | TGTTCCAGCAGCTTACTCGGGACAACATCCACAGATACGCAGTATTTT | CSSSLLGTTSTDTQYF
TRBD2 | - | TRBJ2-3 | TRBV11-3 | TGTGCCAGCAGCTTAGGAGGACTAGCGGGGGGGACAGATACGCAGTATTTT | CASSLGGLAGGTDTQYF
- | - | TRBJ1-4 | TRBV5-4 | TGTGCCAGCAGCCCAACGACGGGTACTAATGAAAAACTGTTTTTT | CASSPTTGTNEKLFF
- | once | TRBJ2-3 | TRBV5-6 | TGTGCCAGCAGCCCTTTGAGGGTGCTAGATACGCAGTATTTT | CASSPLRVLDTQYF
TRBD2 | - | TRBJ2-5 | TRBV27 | TGTGCCAGCAGTCTCGGGACTAGCGGGAGGGAGACCCAGTACTTC | CASSLGTSGRETQYF
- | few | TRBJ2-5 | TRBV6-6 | TGTGCCAGCAGTTTTGGACTCAAACAAGAGACCCAGTACTTC | CASSFGLKQETQYF